Detailed here is one T cell receptor (beta chain). This entry belongs to a study of blood T cell repertoires in COVID-19. Study-wide context: There were acute and convalescent COVID-19 samples, and they came from the United States, Italy and Spain. In each case, the material was cDNA or gDNA derived from T cells, B-cell-depleted T cells, or PBMCs.

As originally analysed: Counts of nucleated cells, estimated from reference gene primer amplification, were obtained. Profiled with immunoSEQ multiplex PCR; TCRdb holds only in-frame clones, not every one. The V and J calls and the clone size are those of that table, but D and trimming were determined from the DNA. The sample consists of some 25,000 clones, roughly 79% of them appearing once. Per the germline V gene, CDR1 is PRHDT and CDR2 is FYEKMQ (reference sequence). V dropped 10 bases and J dropped 7; count of bases not matched to a gene: 13. This CDR3 is built from 15 residues. The TCR originated in a man in his 70s with acute or convalescent COVID-19. What was sequenced was peripheral blood. The chain recombines TRBV13 with TRBJ2-1; 10 bases agree with TRBD2. In nucleotides, the CDR3 is TGTGCCACCGCATCCTCGGGACTAGCGCAGAATGAGCAGTTCTTC. Translation: CATASSGLAQNEQFF. The full variable domain, completed using reference TRBV13 and TRBJ2-1, is AAGVIQSPRHLIKEKRETATLKCYPIPRHDTVYWYQQGPGQDPQFLISFYEKMQSDKGSIPDRFSAQQFSDYHSELNMSSLELGDSALYFCATASSGLAQNEQFFGPGTRLTVL.